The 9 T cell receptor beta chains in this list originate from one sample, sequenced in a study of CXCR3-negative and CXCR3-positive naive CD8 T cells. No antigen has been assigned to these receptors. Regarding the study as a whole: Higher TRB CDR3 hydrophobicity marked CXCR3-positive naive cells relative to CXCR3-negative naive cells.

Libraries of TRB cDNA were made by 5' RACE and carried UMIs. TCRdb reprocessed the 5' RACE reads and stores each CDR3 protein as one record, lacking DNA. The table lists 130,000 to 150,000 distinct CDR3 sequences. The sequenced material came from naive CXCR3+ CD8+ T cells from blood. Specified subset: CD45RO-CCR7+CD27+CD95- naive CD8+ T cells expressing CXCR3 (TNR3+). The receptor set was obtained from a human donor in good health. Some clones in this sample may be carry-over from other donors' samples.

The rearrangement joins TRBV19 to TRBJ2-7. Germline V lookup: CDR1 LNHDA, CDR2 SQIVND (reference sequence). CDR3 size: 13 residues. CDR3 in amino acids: CASSWRGSYEQYF. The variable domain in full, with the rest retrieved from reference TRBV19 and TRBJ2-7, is DGGITQSPKYLFRKEGQNVTLSCEQNLNHDAMYWYRQDPGQGLRLIYYSQIVNDFQKGDIAEGYSVSREKKESFPLTVTSAQKNPTAFYLCASSWRGSYEQYFGPGTRLTVT.

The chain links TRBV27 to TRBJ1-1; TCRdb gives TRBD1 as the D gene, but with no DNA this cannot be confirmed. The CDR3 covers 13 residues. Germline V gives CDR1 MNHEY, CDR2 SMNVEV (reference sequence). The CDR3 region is CASSFGRGEVAFF.

This chain's CDR3 is CASSFGGPGSYEQFF. The chain carries TRBV7-3 and TRBJ2-1; the D gene TCRdb calls, TRBD2, cannot be checked with no DNA. This CDR3 is built from 15 residues. Per germline, CDR1 SGHTA and CDR2 FQGTGA.

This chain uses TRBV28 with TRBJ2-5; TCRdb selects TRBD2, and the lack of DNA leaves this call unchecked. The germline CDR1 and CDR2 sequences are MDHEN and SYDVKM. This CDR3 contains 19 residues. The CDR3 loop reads CASSSSPGTSGIPQETQYF.

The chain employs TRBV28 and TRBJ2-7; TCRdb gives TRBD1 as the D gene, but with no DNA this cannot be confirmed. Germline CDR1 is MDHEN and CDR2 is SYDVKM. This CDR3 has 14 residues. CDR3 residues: CASSLLRGPLEQYF.

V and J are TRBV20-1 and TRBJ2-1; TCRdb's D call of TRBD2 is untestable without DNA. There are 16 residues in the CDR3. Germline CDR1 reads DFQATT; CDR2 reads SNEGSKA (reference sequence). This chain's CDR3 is CSATLLAGGAGNEQFF.

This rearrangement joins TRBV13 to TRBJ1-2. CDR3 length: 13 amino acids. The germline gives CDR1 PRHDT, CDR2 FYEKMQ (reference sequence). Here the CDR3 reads CASSLVDDYGYTF.

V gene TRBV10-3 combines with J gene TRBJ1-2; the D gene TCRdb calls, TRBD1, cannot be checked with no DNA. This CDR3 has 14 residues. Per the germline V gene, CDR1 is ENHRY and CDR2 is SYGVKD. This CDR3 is CAISEVDRGPGYTF.

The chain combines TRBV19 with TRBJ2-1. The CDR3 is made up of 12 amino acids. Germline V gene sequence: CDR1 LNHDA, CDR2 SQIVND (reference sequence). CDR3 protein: CASSTAYNEQFF.